The 22 T cell receptor beta chains below come from one sample, sequenced in a study of radiation and T cells in renal cell carcinoma. Time point meaning: blood 2 weeks post-SBRT. The treatment denotes: 15 Gy SBRT to primary tumor, nephrectomy 4 weeks later. Assay: immunoSEQ multiplex PCR; the TCRdb copy retains only in-frame clones and omits some. The table shows roughly 130,000 clones, with over 75% occurring only once. Sequenced here: blood, sampled from a patient whose treatment included radiotherapy and nephrectomy. These receptors all come from a woman in her fifties or sixties with renal cell carcinoma.

The chain recombines TRBV5-4 with TRBJ2-2; 7 nucleotides align to TRBD2. V dropped 6 bases and J dropped 9; count of bases not matched to a gene: 14. Looked up from germline, CDR1 is SGHNT and CDR2 is YYREEE (reference sequence). The length of the CDR3 is 15 residues. CDR3 in DNA: TGTGCCAGCACCCATATGGGGGGGTATTCCAGGGAGCTGTTTTTT. Residues: CASTHMGGYSRELFF.

CDR3 sequence (DNA): TGTGCCATCAGTGGGGGACAGGGGGATGGCTACACCTTC. Protein product: CAISGGQGDGYTF. V and J are TRBV10-3 and TRBJ1-2; 11 bases map to TRBD1. The V gene's germline CDR1 is ENHRY and CDR2 SYGVKD. Losses at the gene ends were 4 bases for V and 6 bases for J; bases not matched to a gene: 1. This CDR3 contains 13 residues.

The genes are TRBV6-7 and TRBJ1-5; D may be TRBD1 (5 bases). TRBV6-7 is treated as an ORF (open reading frame) with a function not yet certain. This CDR3 is built from 17 residues. V was shortened by 9 bases and J by 0 bases, with 21 bases between the two germline ends. The CDR3 is CARGWDPMMISNQPQHF. CDR3 sequence (DNA): TGTGCCAGGGGATGGGACCCGATGATGATTAGCAATCAGCCCCAGCATTTT.

V usage is TRBV2 and J usage is TRBJ2-5, with D maybe TRBD2 (5 bases). With 8 bases removed from V and 5 bases from J, the gap between germline ends came to 12 bases. Looked up from germline, CDR1 is SNHLY and CDR2 is FYNNEI. This CDR3 is 12 amino acids long. The CDR3 region is CASVLDGETQYF. CDR3 in DNA: TGTGCCAGCGTACTAGACGGGGAGACCCAGTACTTC.

This chain connects TRBV5-6 to TRBJ2-7, with D perhaps assigned TRBD1 or TRBD2 (6 bases each). Trimming took 2 bases from V and 4 from J, leaving 16 bases between them. CDR1 and CDR2 (germline): SGHDT, YYEEEE. The CDR3 extends over 15 amino acids. CDR3 residues: CASSFLSGGSYEQYF. Here the CDR3 DNA reads TGTGCCAGCAGCTTCCTTTCCGGGGGCTCTTACGAGCAGTACTTC.

Written as DNA, the CDR3 is TGTGCCAGTACGCGGGGAGTAAGGAATGAAAAACTGTTTTTT. It is translated as CASTRGVRNEKLFF. V usage is TRBV19 and J usage is TRBJ1-4, with D hard to call. V was pared by 7 bases and J by 5 bases, with 14 bases between. CDR1 is LNHDA, CDR2 SQIVND, per germline (reference sequence). The CDR3 covers 14 residues.

The CDR3 DNA reads as TGCAGCGTTGTCGGGGACAGGGGTTACGAGCAGTACTTC. This translates into CSVVGDRGYEQYF. This chain connects TRBV29-1 to TRBJ2-7; 10 nucleotides agree with TRBD1. This CDR3 is 13 amino acids long. V lost 4 bases to trimming and J lost 4 bases; unmatched junction nucleotides: 4. Germline V gives CDR1 SQVTM, CDR2 ANQGSEA.

Ten or more counts support this clone. The chain links TRBV6-5 to TRBJ2-7, with D maybe TRBD1 (6 bases). CDR1 is MNHEY, CDR2 SVGAGI, per germline. The CDR3 is made up of 13 amino acids. The V and J ends lost 3 bases and 4 bases respectively, with 10 bases between them. The CDR3 spells CASSYGTRYEQYF. As DNA, the CDR3 is TGTGCCAGCAGTTATGGGACACGTTACGAGCAGTACTTC.

The V gene is TRBV7-2, the J gene TRBJ2-1, with D possibly called TRBD1 or TRBD2 (5 bases each). Deletions cut 5 bases from V and 2 bases from J, with 13 bases between. The CDR3 consists of 15 residues. CDR1 and CDR2 (germline): SGHTA, FQGNSA. CDR3 loop: CASSPGRATYNEQFF. The CDR3 DNA reads TGTGCCAGCAGCCCGGGACGGGCGACCTACAATGAGCAGTTCTTC.

V usage is TRBV10-1 and J usage is TRBJ1-1, with 9 bases fitting TRBD1. The CDR3 covers 15 residues. The junction had 3 bases not matched to a gene; V was cut back by 3 bases and J by 1 base. CDR1 WNHNN and CDR2 SYGVQD come from the germline V gene (reference sequence). The CDR3 DNA sequence: TGCGCCAGCAGTGAACCGGGACAGGGGAACACTGAAGCTTTCTTT. Encoded protein: CASSEPGQGNTEAFF.

The V gene is TRBV19, the J gene TRBJ2-5; tentatively, D is TRBD1 (5 bases). The germline CDR1 and CDR2 sequences are LNHDA and SQIVND (reference sequence). V dropped 3 bases and J dropped 5 bases, with 16 bases sitting between them. The CDR3 totals 15 residues. The DNA of the CDR3 is TGTGCCAGTAGTATTAGTCGGGTCCCAGGGGAGACCCAGTACTTC. Translating gives CASSISRVPGETQYF.

The chain recombines TRBV30 with TRBJ1-1; 7 positions match TRBD1. This CDR3 contains 14 residues. The J segment lost 0 bases and the V segment lost 5 bases, leaving 6 bases of the junction unmatched. Germline V gene lookup returns CDR1 GTSNPN and CDR2 SVGIG (reference sequence). The CDR3 DNA is TGTGCCTGGTGTGACAGGGCTTTGAACACTGAAGCTTTCTTT. Encoded protein: CAWCDRALNTEAFF.

This chain connects TRBV7-9 to TRBJ2-7, with D hard to call. CDR3 size: 12 residues. V was shortened by 0 bases and J by 6 bases, with 6 bases between the two germline ends. CDR1 SEHNR and CDR2 FQNEAQ come from the germline V gene (reference sequence). CDR3 sequence reads: CASSLAGFEQYF. Written as DNA, the CDR3 is TGTGCCAGCAGCTTAGCTGGGTTCGAGCAGTACTTC. The full variable domain, in which reference TRBV7-9 and TRBJ2-7 provide the parts outside the CDR3, is DTGVSQNPRHKITKRGQNVTFRCDPISEHNRLYWYRQTLGQGPEFLTYFQNEAQLEKSRLLSDRFSAERPKGSFSTLEIQRTEQGDSAMYLCASSLAGFEQYFGPGTRLTVT.

The gene calls are TRBV4-2 and TRBJ2-4; 9 bases match TRBD1. V was clipped by 3 bases and J by 8 bases; unmatched bases: 8. The CDR3 runs 15 residues. Germline CDR1 LGHNA, CDR2 YNFKEQ. The CDR3 bases are TGTGCCAGCAGCCATGCACAGGGGGCGCGGGACATTCAGTACTTC. It encodes CASSHAQGARDIQYF.

The chain couples TRBV6-1 to TRBJ2-7, with 9 bases lining up with TRBD1. V shed 6 bases and J 3 bases; nucleotides not matched to a gene: 6. Looked up from germline, CDR1 is MNHNS and CDR2 is SASEGT. The CDR3 length is 14 residues. The CDR3 here is CASRYGTGIYEQYF. The CDR3, as DNA: TGTGCCAGCAGGTATGGGACAGGGATCTACGAGCAGTACTTC.

This sequence joins TRBV7-9 and TRBJ1-5; TRBD1 is a possible D gene (6 bases). Per germline, CDR1 SEHNR and CDR2 FQNEAQ (reference sequence). This CDR3 comprises 15 residues. V shed 4 bases and J shed 6 bases, with 16 bases lying between them. The chain's CDR3 is CASSSSGGQGQPQHF. CDR3 DNA: TGTGCCAGCAGCTCCAGCGGGGGCCAAGGTCAGCCCCAGCATTTT.

This clone has a handful of counts. The V and J genes are TRBV19 and TRBJ2-7, with 7 bases that match TRBD2. The CDR3 totals 14 residues. Per germline, CDR1 LNHDA and CDR2 SQIVND (reference sequence). Unmatched junction bases numbered 4, after V lost 2 bases and J lost 3 bases. The CDR3 loop reads CASSIRRGDYEQYF. In DNA, the CDR3 is TGTGCCAGTAGTATACGACGGGGGGACTACGAGCAGTACTTC.

The chain is built from TRBV19 and TRBJ2-5, with D tentatively TRBD2 (6 bases). Per the germline V gene, CDR1 is LNHDA and CDR2 is SQIVND (reference sequence). V shed 7 bases and J shed 1 base, with 16 bases lying between them. The CDR3 contains 15 residues. CDR3 DNA: TGTGCCAGTAAGGGAGGAGCCGGGGGCCAAGAGACCCAGTACTTC. Its translation is CASKGGAGGQETQYF. Filled out from reference TRBV19 and TRBJ2-5, the complete variable domain reads DGGITQSPKYLFRKEGQNVTLSCEQNLNHDAMYWYRQDPGQGLRLIYYSQIVNDFQKGDIAEGYSVSREKKESFPLTVTSAQKNPTAFYLCASKGGAGGQETQYFGPGTRLLVL.

CDR3 DNA sequence: TGTGCCAGCAGTTCCCCGACGGCAGCGAACACTGAAGCTTTCTTT. Translated, it gives CASSSPTAANTEAFF. This chain uses TRBV28 with TRBJ1-1, with D unresolved. Germline CDR1 MDHEN, CDR2 SYDVKM. This CDR3 has 15 residues. Trimming took off 4 bases at V and 1 base at J, with 13 bases between the two ends.

The CDR3 DNA sequence: TGTGCCAGCAGCGCAATACCAGGGGGCGGGCCTGGCTACACCTTC. It specifies CASSAIPGGGPGYTF. The chain has TRBV7-2 and TRBJ1-2, with TRBD1 identical over 8 bases. The CDR3 spans 15 residues. Trimming took 5 bases from V and 7 from J; bases not matched to a gene: 12. Germline V CDR1 and CDR2: SGHTA, FQGNSA.

The chain uses TRBV7-2 and TRBJ2-1; TRBD2 matches 9 bases. The trim removed 6 bases at V and 2 bases at J, leaving 11 bases unmatched. Germline V gene sequence: CDR1 SGHTA, CDR2 FQGNSA. The CDR3 is 17 amino acids. CDR3 nucleotides: TGTGCCAGCAGACGCGGGGGCGGGAGGGCCCCCTACAATGAGCAGTTCTTC. Its translation is CASRRGGGRAPYNEQFF. The variable domain in full, with the rest retrieved from reference TRBV7-2 and TRBJ2-1, is GAGVSQSPSNKVTEKGKDVELRCDPISGHTALYWYRQSLGQGLEFLIYFQGNSAPDKSGLPSDRFSAERTGGSVSTLTIQRTQQEDSAVYLCASRRGGGRAPYNEQFFGPGTRLTVL.

V usage is TRBV5-4 and J usage is TRBJ2-1; possibly TRBD2 for D (7 bases). V was cut by 0 bases and J by 0 bases, with 13 bases left in between. Germline-derived CDR1 and CDR2 are SGHNT and YYREEE (reference sequence). CDR3 length equals 17 residues. The DNA for the CDR3 is TGTGCCAGCAGCTTGGTCAGGGGAGGGAGCTCCTACAATGAGCAGTTCTTC. Protein product: CASSLVRGGSSYNEQFF.